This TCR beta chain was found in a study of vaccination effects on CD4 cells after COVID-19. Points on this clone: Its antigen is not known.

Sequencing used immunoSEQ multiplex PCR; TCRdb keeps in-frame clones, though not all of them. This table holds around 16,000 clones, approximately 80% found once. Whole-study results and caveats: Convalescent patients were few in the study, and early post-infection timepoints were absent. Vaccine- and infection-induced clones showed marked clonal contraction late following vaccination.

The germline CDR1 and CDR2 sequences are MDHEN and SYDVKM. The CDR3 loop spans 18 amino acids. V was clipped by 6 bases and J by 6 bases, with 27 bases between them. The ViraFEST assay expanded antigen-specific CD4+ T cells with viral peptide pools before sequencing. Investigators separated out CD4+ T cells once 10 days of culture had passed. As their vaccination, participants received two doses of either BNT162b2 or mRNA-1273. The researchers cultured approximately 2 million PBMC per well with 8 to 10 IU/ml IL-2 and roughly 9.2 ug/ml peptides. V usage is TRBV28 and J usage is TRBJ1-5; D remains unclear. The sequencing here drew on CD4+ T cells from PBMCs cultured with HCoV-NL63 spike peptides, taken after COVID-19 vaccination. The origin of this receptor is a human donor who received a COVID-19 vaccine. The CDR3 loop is CASRATRTSFLSGQPQHF. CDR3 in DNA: TGTGCCAGCAGGGCAACCCGCACCAGTTTTTTATCGGGTCAGCCCCAGCATTTT.